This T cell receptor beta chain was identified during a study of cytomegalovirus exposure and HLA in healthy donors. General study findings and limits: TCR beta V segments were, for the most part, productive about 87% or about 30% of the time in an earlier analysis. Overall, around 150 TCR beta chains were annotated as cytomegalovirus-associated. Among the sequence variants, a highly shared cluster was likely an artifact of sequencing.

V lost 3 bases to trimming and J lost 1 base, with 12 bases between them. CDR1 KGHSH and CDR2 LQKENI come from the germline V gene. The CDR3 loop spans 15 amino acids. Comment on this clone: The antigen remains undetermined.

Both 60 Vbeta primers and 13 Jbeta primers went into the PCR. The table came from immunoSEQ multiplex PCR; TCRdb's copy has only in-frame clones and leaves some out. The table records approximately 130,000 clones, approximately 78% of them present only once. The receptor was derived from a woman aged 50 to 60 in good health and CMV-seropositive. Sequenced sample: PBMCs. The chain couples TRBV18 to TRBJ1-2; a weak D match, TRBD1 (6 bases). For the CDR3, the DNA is TGTGCCAGCTCACCGCAGGGGATTAGTAACTATGGCTACACCTTC. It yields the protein CASSPQGISNYGYTF. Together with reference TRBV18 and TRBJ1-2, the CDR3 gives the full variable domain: NAGVMQNPRHLVRRRGQEARLRCSPMKGHSHVYWYRQLPEEGLKFMVYLQKENIIDESGMPKERFSAEFPKEGPSILRIQQVVRGDSAAYFCASSPQGISNYGYTFGSGTRLTVV.